This T cell receptor beta chain derives from a study of vaccination effects on CD4 cells after COVID-19 (dated by TCRdb to between 2021 and 2022). With regard to the full study: In the ViraFEST assay, PBMC were stimulated with viral peptide pools, and antigen-specific CD4+ T cell clonotypes were then identified by expansion using TCR sequencing. Each participant received two doses of an mRNA SARS-CoV-2 vaccine, either BNT162b2 or mRNA-1273. Each well held under 2.5 million PBMC cultured in IMDM containing approximately 5% human AB serum, 10 IU/ml IL-2 and gentamicin, along with approximately 10 ug/ml peptides. The study compared SARS-CoV-2 spike-specific CD4+ TCR repertoires before and after mRNA vaccination in COVID-19 convalescent patients and infection-naive vaccine recipients. A total of 9 to 11 COVID-19 convalescent patients and a handful of SARS-CoV-2-naive healthy vaccine recipients were included in the full study. In the study, cultures from other donors were sequenced using the Oncomine TCR Beta short-read assay on an Illumina iSeq 100.

What the study reported, not specific to this receptor: The study was limited by a small number of convalescent patients and lacked early post-infection timepoints. Among healthy vaccine recipients, nearly all vaccine-induced clones were SARS-CoV-2 mono-reactive, and only 1 of 255 was cross-reactive with common cold coronaviruses. At late post-vaccination timepoints, both infection-induced and vaccine-induced clones showed marked clonal contraction, consistent with waning T cell responses.

As to this clone: Its antigen is currently not known. Per-nucleotide qualities are absent, and no much larger clonotype sits a single base away.

After more than nine days of culture, CD4+ T cells were isolated with the EasySep CD4+ T cell isolation kit. The absence of prior SARS-CoV-2 infection in healthy vaccine recipients was confirmed by negative nucleocapsid antibodies before and after vaccination. Half of the culture medium was replaced with fresh IL-2-containing medium on days 3 and 7. Unless noted otherwise, every peptide stimulation condition was grown in triplicate wells. PBMC were separated from whole blood using Ficoll-Paque Plus gradient centrifugation and were then either cryopreserved at -140C or used fresh. The QIAamp micro DNA kit was used to extract genomic DNA from the cultured CD4+ T cells. There are 16 amino acids in the CDR3, from cysteine to phenylalanine inclusive. Only the CDR3 portion is preserved as DNA: 48 bases, with reading frame beginning at the first base. The germline V gene (reference sequence) provides CDR1 DFQATT and CDR2 SNEGSKA. The trim is 3 bases for V and 3 bases for J, with a gap of 18 bases between the germline ends.

Library preparation was by the immunoSEQ multiplex PCR assay. DNA from the cultured, isolated CD4+ T cells was subjected to TCR beta CDR3 sequencing. Turning to the authors' computational methods: The analysis removed non-productive TCR sequences, trimmed reads to the CDR3 region, and retained only CDR3s that were 7 or more amino acids long. The MANAFEST web app was used to pick out antigen-specific clonotypes by comparing their expansion in peptide wells with that in reference cultures. To be called positive, a clone needed expansion at FDR<0.05 compared with the reference and with all other wells, an odds ratio greater than 5, and a frequency greater than 0.1% in two replicate wells. A clonotype was defined as cross-reactive if the clonotype was significantly expanded both in SARS-CoV-2 spike wells and in at least one common cold coronavirus spike condition. Using the stringdist R package, CDR3 similarity was measured by Levenshtein distance, and unrooted trees were constructed with ape in R 3.6.1. In TCRdb, the immuneACCESS table is reduced to in-frame sequences with V and J assigned. These tables do not hold every clone; where another copy was compared, an unresolved V gene accounts for under half, and the others remain unexplained. V, J and clone size derive from that table, while D and trimming were established from the DNA sequence. This sample has around 70,000 clones in its table, and more than 70% of those were observed once. The ten biggest clones cover 2% to 2.5% of the sample.

The receptor was isolated from a human donor who received a COVID-19 vaccine. Source: CD4+ T cells from PBMCs cultured without peptide, taken before COVID-19 vaccination. Recombination linked TRBV20-1 to TRBJ1-3, with a tentative D gene TRBD1 over 5 matching bases. CDR3 loop: CSASPWEGVYGNTIYF. DNA sequence: TGCAGTGCTAGTCCTTGGGAAGGGGTCTATGGAAACACCATATATTTT.